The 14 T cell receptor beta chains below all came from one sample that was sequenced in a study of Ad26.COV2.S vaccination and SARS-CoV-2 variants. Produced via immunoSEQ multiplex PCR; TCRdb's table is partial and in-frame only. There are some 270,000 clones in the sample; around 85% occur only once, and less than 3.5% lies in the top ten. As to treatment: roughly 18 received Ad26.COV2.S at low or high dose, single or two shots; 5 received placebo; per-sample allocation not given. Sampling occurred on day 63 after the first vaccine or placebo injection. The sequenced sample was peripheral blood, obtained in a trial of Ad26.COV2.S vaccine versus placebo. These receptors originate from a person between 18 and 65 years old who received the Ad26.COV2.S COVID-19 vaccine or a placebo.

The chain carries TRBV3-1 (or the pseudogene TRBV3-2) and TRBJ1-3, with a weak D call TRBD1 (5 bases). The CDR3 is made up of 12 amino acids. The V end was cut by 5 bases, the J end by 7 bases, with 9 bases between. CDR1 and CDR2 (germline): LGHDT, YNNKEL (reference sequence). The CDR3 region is CASSRGQNTIYF. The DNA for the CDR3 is TGTGCCAGCAGCAGGGGTCAGAACACCATATATTTT.

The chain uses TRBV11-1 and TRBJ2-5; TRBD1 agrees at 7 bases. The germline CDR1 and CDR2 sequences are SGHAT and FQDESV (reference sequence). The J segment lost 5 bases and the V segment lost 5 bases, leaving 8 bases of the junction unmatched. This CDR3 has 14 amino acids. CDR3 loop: CASSPKTGRETQYF. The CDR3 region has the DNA TGTGCCAGCAGCCCCAAGACAGGGCGGGAGACCCAGTACTTC.

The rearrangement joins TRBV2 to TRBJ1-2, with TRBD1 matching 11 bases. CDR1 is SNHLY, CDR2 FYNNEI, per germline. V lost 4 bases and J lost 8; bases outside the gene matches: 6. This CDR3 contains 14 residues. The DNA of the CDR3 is TGTGCCAGCAGTGGGGGACAGGGGGTCGGAGGCTACACCTTC. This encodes CASSGGQGVGGYTF.

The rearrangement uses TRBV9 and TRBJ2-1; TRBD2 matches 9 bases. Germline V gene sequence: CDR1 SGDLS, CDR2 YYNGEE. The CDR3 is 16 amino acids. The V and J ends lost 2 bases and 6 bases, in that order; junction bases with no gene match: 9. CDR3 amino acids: CASSVGAGGYFNEQFF. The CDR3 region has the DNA TGTGCCAGCAGCGTGGGAGCGGGGGGTTATTTCAATGAGCAGTTCTTC. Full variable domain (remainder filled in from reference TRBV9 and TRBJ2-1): DSGVTQTPKHLITATGQRVTLRCSPRSGDLSVYWYQQSLDQGLQFLIQYYNGEERAKGNILERFSAQQFPDLHSELNLSSLELGDSALYFCASSVGAGGYFNEQFFGPGTRLTVL.

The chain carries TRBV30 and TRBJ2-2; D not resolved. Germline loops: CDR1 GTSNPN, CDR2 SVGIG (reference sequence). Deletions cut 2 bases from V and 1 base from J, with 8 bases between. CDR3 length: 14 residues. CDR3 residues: CAWSYIQNTGELFF. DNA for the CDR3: TGTGCCTGGAGTTATATACAGAACACCGGGGAGCTGTTTTTT. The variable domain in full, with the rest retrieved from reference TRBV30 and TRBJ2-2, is SQTIHQWPATLVQPVGSPLSLECTVEGTSNPNLYWYRQAAGRGLQLLFYSVGIGQISSEVPQNLSASRPQDRQFILSSKKLLLSDSGFYLCAWSYIQNTGELFFGEGSRLTVL.

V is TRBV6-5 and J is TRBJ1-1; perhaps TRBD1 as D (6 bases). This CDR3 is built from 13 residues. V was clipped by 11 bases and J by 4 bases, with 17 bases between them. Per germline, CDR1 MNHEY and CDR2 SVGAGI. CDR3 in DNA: TGTGCCGTCTGGACTGGAGGGGGCACTGAAGCTTTCTTT. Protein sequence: CAVWTGGGTEAFF.

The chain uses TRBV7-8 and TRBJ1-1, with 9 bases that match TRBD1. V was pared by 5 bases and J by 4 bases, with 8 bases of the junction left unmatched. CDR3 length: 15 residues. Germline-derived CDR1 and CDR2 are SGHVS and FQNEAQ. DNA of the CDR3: TGTGCCAGCAGCAGGGGACAGGGAGGAATCACTGAAGCTTTCTTT. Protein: CASSRGQGGITEAFF.

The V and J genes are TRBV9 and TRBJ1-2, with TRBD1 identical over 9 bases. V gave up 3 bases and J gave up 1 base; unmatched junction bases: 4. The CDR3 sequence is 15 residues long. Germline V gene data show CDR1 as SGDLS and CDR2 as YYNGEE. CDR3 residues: CASSETTGGNYGYTF. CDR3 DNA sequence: TGTGCCAGCAGCGAAACGACAGGGGGTAACTATGGCTACACCTTC.

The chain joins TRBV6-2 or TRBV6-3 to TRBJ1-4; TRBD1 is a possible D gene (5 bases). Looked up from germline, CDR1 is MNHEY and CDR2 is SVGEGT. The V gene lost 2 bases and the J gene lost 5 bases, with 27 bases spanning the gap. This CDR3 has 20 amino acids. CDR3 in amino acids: CASSYALEYTPPGQNEKLFF. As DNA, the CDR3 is TGTGCCAGCAGTTACGCCCTCGAGTACACCCCGCCGGGGCAGAATGAAAAACTGTTTTTT.

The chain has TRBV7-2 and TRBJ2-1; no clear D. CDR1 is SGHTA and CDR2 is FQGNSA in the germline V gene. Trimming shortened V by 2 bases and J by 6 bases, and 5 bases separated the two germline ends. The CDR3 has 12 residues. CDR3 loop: CASSLSANEQFF. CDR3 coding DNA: TGTGCCAGCAGCTTATCTGCCAATGAGCAGTTCTTC.

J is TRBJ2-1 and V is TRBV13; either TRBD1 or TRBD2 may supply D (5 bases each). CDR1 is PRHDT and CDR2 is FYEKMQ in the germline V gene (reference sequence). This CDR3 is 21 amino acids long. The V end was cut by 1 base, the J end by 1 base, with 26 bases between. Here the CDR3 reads CASSLVLDLFGMGVSYNEQFF. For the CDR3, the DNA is TGTGCCAGCAGCTTAGTCCTAGATCTCTTCGGGATGGGGGTTTCCTACAATGAGCAGTTCTTC.

CDR3 nucleotides: TGTGCCTGGAGACGGGACAGCCTCTACAATGAGCAGTTCTTC. Translated, it gives CAWRRDSLYNEQFF. The chain employs TRBV30 and TRBJ2-1, with 7 nucleotides matching TRBD1. Germline lookup yields CDR1 GTSNPN and CDR2 SVGIG (reference sequence). This CDR3 is 14 amino acids long. V lost 3 bases, J lost 3 bases, and 5 bases stayed unmatched.

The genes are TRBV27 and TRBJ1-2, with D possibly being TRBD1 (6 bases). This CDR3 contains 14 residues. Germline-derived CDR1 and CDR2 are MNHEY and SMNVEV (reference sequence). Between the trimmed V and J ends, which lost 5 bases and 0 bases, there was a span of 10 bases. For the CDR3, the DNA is TGTGCCAGCAGTGTAACAGGGACTAACTATGGCTACACCTTC. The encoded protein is CASSVTGTNYGYTF.

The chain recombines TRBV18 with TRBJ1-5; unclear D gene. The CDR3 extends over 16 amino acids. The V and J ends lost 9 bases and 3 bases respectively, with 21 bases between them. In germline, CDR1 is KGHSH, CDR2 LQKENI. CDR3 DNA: TGTGCCAGGCCACCGGGGTCAGCTACCTCCAATCAGCCCCAGCATTTT. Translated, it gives CARPPGSATSNQPQHF. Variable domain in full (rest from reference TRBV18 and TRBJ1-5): NAGVMQNPRHLVRRRGQEARLRCSPMKGHSHVYWYRQLPEEGLKFMVYLQKENIIDESGMPKERFSAEFPKEGPSILRIQQVVRGDSAAYFCARPPGSATSNQPQHFGDGTRLSIL.